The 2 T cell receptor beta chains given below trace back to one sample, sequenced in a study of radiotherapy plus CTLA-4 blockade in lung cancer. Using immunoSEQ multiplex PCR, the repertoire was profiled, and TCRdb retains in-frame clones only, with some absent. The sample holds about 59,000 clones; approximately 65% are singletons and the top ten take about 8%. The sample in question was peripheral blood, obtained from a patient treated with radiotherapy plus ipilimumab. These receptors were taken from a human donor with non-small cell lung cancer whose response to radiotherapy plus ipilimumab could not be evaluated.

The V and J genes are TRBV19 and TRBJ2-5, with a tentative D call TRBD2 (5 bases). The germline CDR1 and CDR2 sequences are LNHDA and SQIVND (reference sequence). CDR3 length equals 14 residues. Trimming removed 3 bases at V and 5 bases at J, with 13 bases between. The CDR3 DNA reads TGTGCCAGTAGTATCTCCCCGGGGATCGAGACCCAGTACTTC. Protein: CASSISPGIETQYF.

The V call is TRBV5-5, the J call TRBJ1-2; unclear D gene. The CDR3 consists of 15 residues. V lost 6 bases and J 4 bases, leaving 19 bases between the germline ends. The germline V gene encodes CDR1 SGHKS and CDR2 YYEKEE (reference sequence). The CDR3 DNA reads TGTGCCAGCAACCAGGTACCGGGAACAGCCTATGGCTACACCTTC. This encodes CASNQVPGTAYGYTF.